Each of the 11 T cell receptor beta chains below was sequenced from the same sample in a study of T cell responses to AZD1222 COVID-19 vaccine. Assay: immunoSEQ multiplex PCR; the TCRdb copy retains only in-frame clones and omits some. The top ten hold roughly 8% of the sample, which has 85,000 to 100,000 clones, roughly nine tenths seen once. Sequences were derived from peripheral blood, sampled 28 days after the second AZD1222 dose. The receptors were sampled from an adult who received the AZD1222 COVID-19 vaccine.

The chain links TRBV5-1 to TRBJ1-5; D ambiguous. There are 14 residues in the CDR3. Germline assignment: CDR1 SGHRS and CDR2 YFSETQ. Trimming took off 4 bases at V and 8 bases at J, with 16 bases between the two ends. CDR3 sequence reads: CASSPDTGLEPQHF. The CDR3 nucleotides read TGCGCCAGCAGCCCCGATACGGGCTTAGAGCCCCAGCATTTT. Using reference TRBV5-1 and TRBJ1-5 for the parts outside the CDR3, the full variable domain is KAGVTQTPRYLIKTRGQQVTLSCSPISGHRSVSWYQQTPGQGLQFLFEYFSETQRNKGNFPGRFSGRQFSNSRSEMNVSTLELGDSALYLCASSPDTGLEPQHFGDGTRLSIL.

As regards this clone: Distinct nucleotide sequences in the sample also encode this CDR3. The rearrangement links TRBV19 to TRBJ1-1; D remains ambiguous. Trimming stripped 3 bases from V and 5 bases from J, with 10 bases between. Germline V gives CDR1 LNHDA, CDR2 SQIVND (reference sequence). The CDR3 contains 13 residues. The CDR3: CASSIIEGTEAFF. DNA for the CDR3: TGTGCCAGTAGTATCATAGAAGGTACTGAAGCTTTCTTT.

CDR3 region: CASRAFSSPADTQYF. DNA for the CDR3: TGTGCCAGCAGGGCCTTCAGTTCCCCGGCAGATACGCAGTATTTT. The V and J genes are TRBV28 and TRBJ2-3, with no clear D. This CDR3 has 15 amino acids. V was pared by 6 bases and J by 4 bases, with 17 bases between. Germline V gene lookup returns CDR1 MDHEN and CDR2 SYDVKM.

The CDR3: CASKPQGGYGYTF. The CDR3 DNA reads TGTGCCAGCAAGCCACAGGGGGGGTATGGCTACACCTTC. The V and J genes are TRBV2 and TRBJ1-2; 8 bases agree with TRBD1. This CDR3 spans 13 amino acids. Germline V gives CDR1 SNHLY, CDR2 FYNNEI. Trimming removed 7 bases from V and 5 bases from J; junction bases left unmatched: 6.

The chain has TRBV19 and TRBJ1-4, with unresolved D. The CDR3 runs 13 residues. Germline V lookup: CDR1 LNHDA, CDR2 SQIVND (reference sequence). V was trimmed by 10 bases and J by 4 bases, leaving 13 bases between them. CDR3 region: CATSNYRNEKLFF. Here the CDR3 DNA reads TGTGCCACCTCGAACTATCGTAATGAAAAACTGTTTTTT.

The CDR3 spells CASSLSRLTYEQYF. The CDR3 bases are TGTGCCAGCAGCTTGAGCAGATTGACCTACGAGCAGTACTTC. The chain carries TRBV5-6 and TRBJ2-7; no definite D call. Germline lookup yields CDR1 SGHDT and CDR2 YYEEEE. The CDR3 covers 14 residues. Deletions cut 1 base from V and 2 bases from J, with 10 bases between. Full variable domain (remainder filled in from reference TRBV5-6 and TRBJ2-7): DAGVTQSPTHLIKTRGQQVTLRCSPKSGHDTVSWYQQALGQGPQFIFQYYEEEERQRGNFPDRFSGHQFPNYSSELNVNALLLGDSALYLCASSLSRLTYEQYFGPGTRLTVT.

The chain links TRBV11-2 to TRBJ2-1; 12 positions agree with TRBD2. CDR1 and CDR2 (germline): SGHAT, FQNNGV. J lost 4 bases, V lost 4 bases, and 2 bases had no gene match. The CDR3 is 15 amino acids. Written as DNA, the CDR3 is TGTGCCAGCAGCTCGACTAGCGGGAGTTACAATGAGCAGTTCTTC. This translates into CASSSTSGSYNEQFF. Drawing the rest from reference TRBV11-2 and TRBJ2-1, the complete variable domain is EAGVAQSPRYKIIEKRQSVAFWCNPISGHATLYWYQQILGQGPKLLIQFQNNGVVDDSQLPKDRFSAERLKGVDSTLKIQPAKLEDSAVYLCASSSTSGSYNEQFFGPGTRLTVL.

The chain recombines TRBV10-3 with TRBJ1-6, with D unresolved. With 8 bases removed from V and 9 bases from J, the gap between germline ends came to 14 bases. The germline V gene encodes CDR1 ENHRY and CDR2 SYGVKD. The CDR3 sequence is 13 residues long. CDR3 DNA: TGTGCCATCGCACCCGGGTTAGCTTCACCCCTCCACTTT. Its protein product is CAIAPGLASPLHF.

The chain joins TRBV2 to TRBJ1-4; D unresolved. V dropped 5 bases and J dropped 3 bases, with 13 bases sitting between them. This CDR3 region has 15 residues. CDR1 is SNHLY and CDR2 is FYNNEI in the germline V gene. CDR3 amino acids: CASSTSWAANEKLFF. Written as DNA, the CDR3 is TGTGCCAGCAGTACCTCCTGGGCCGCTAATGAAAAACTGTTTTTT.

This chain links TRBV10-2 with TRBJ2-5; D is unclear. The length of the CDR3 is 12 residues. The germline gives CDR1 WSHSY, CDR2 SAAADI. Trimming pared 2 bases from V and 5 bases from J, leaving 6 bases between. CDR3 DNA sequence: TGCGCCAGCAGTGAGAACCGGGAGACCCAGTACTTC. Amino acid sequence: CASSENRETQYF.

This chain links TRBV5-8 with TRBJ1-6, with D hard to call. Per germline, CDR1 SGHTS and CDR2 YDEGEE. CDR3 length: 14 amino acids. Trimming took 0 bases from V and 10 from J, leaving 11 bases between them. CDR3 nucleotides: TGTGCCAGCAGCTTGGTACAGTCTCGGTCACCCCTCCACTTT. As protein: CASSLVQSRSPLHF.